Each of the 2 T cell receptor beta chains below was sequenced from the same sample in a study of blood T cells in healthy people across ages. The authors ran a second PCR of about 6 to 11 cycles using a sample-barcoded 5' primer and a J-beta primer mix. From the 5' RACE reads, TCRdb called clonotypes with MiXCR, one entry per CDR3 protein. The sample gives about 1.8 million distinct CDR3 sequences, approximately 50% of which show up once; over 2% is in the top ten. The sequencing sample was made of blood. The origin of the receptors is a woman between 40 and 55 years old in good health.

This chain links TRBV7-3 with TRBJ1-2, with D perhaps matching TRBD1 (5 bases). V dropped 5 bases and J dropped 8 bases, with 18 bases sitting between them. The CDR3 totals 14 residues. The germline V gene encodes CDR1 SGHTA and CDR2 FQGTGA. The CDR3 is CASSQGTANSGYTF. CDR3 nucleotides: TGTGCCAGCAGCCAAGGGACGGCCAATTCAGGCTACACCTTC.

The chain recombines TRBV29-1 with TRBJ2-7; TRBD2 matches 11 bases. The J call is uncertain, as TRBJ2-5 better fits the DNA end. The CDR3 is 16 residues long. The germline CDR1 and CDR2 sequences are SQVTM and ANQGSEA. The CDR3 region is CSVGATGTSGRGTQYF. The CDR3 DNA is TGCAGCGTTGGGGCCACCGGGACTAGCGGCCGGGGGACCCAGTACTTC.